These 5 T cell receptor beta chains were sequenced from one sample in a study of cytotoxic CD8 clonotypes in ibrutinib-treated CLL. Repertoires were generated with immunoSEQ multiplex PCR, while TCRdb's copy carries only in-frame clones and drops some. The sample lists some 130,000 clones, 80% to 90% occurring once. Sequenced material: PBMCs, taken after 24 months of ibrutinib treatment. Every receptor here comes from a human donor with chronic lymphocytic leukemia.

The chain couples TRBV19 to TRBJ2-5, with TRBD1 identical over 9 bases. V trimming: 5 bases; J trimming: 6 bases; junction bases outside the gene matches: 10. Germline V gene lookup returns CDR1 LNHDA and CDR2 SQIVND (reference sequence). CDR3 length: 15 residues. The CDR3 bases are TGTGCCAGTAGTCCCTGGGGACAGGGTTCGAAGACCCAGTACTTC. Amino acids: CASSPWGQGSKTQYF.

The chain carries TRBV6-1 and TRBJ1-5; 11 nucleotides line up with TRBD1. J lost 4 bases, V lost 7 bases, and 3 bases had no gene match. Per the germline V gene, CDR1 is MNHNS and CDR2 is SASEGT. There are 14 residues in the CDR3. The CDR3 sequence is CASTGTGGNQPQHF. The DNA of the CDR3 is TGTGCCAGCACTGGGACAGGGGGAAATCAGCCCCAGCATTTT.

The chain couples TRBV7-6 to TRBJ2-7, with D unresolved. CDR1 is SGHVS and CDR2 is FNYEAQ in the germline V gene. The V end was cut by 5 bases, the J end by 4 bases, with 15 bases between. The CDR3 spans 14 residues. The CDR3 DNA follows: TGTGCCAGCAGCCCTCGTGGTAGGGAATACGAGCAGTACTTC. Translation gives CASSPRGREYEQYF.

The chain is built from TRBV10-3 and TRBJ2-3; 13 bases are a match to TRBD2. Germline V gene lookup returns CDR1 ENHRY and CDR2 SYGVKD. The V segment lost 6 bases and the J segment 3 bases; nucleotides outside the gene matches: 3. The CDR3 runs to 15 residues. CDR3 nucleotides: TGTGCCATCAGACCGACTAGCGGGGGGACAGATACGCAGTATTTT. This gives the protein CAIRPTSGGTDTQYF.

The V gene is TRBV9, the J gene TRBJ2-6, with 7 positions matching TRBD2. V shed 6 bases and J 1 base; nucleotides not matched to a gene: 13. Germline CDR1 is SGDLS and CDR2 is YYNGEE. The CDR3 runs 18 residues. The CDR3 DNA follows: TGTGCCAGCACCGCAGCGGGGATAGCTCGATCTGGGGCCAACGTCCTGACTTTC. It specifies CASTAAGIARSGANVLTF.